The sequence of this T cell receptor beta chain was determined in a study of cytomegalovirus exposure and HLA in healthy donors. Study results and caveats: It was reported that TCR beta sequences correctly inferred the HLA-A and HLA-B alleles for most subjects. An apparent linkage of common viral pathogens to several of the most significant clusters emerged in a later analysis. Productive status was seen about 90% or about 30% of the time for most TCR beta V segments in an earlier analysis.

Primers: 60 Vbeta forward and 13 Jbeta reverse. TCRdb keeps only in-frame clones here, not all; method: immunoSEQ multiplex PCR. The sample has tens of thousands of clones, roughly three quarters seen once. Points on this clone: Its antigen is not identified.

The CDR3 sequence is 14 residues long. The germline gives CDR1 SEHNR, CDR2 FQNEAQ (reference sequence). V lost 6 bases, J lost 3 bases, and 14 bases lay in between. Sample: PBMCs. The receptor was derived from a man aged 30-40 years in good health and CMV-seronegative. The chain carries TRBV7-9 and TRBJ1-1; TRBD1 is a possible D gene (6 bases). The CDR3 DNA sequence: TGTGCCAGCAGATCGACAGGATCGGACACTGAAGCTTTCTTT. Translation gives CASRSTGSDTEAFF.